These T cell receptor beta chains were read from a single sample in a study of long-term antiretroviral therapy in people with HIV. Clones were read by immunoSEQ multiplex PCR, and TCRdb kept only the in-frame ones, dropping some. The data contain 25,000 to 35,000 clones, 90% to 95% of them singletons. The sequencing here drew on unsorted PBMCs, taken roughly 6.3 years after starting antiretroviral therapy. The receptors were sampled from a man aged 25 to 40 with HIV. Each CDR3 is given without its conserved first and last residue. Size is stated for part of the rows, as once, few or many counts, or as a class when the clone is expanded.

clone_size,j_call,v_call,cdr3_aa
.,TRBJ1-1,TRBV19,ASKGQGIDTEAF
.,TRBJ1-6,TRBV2,ASSEFGGKVNSPLH
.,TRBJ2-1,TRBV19,ASSIGRTGHNEQF
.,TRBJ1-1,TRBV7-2,ASSLEKMNTEAF
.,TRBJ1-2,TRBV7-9,ASSSEGPGIQRYT
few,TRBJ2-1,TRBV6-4,ASSTDRGGYNEQF
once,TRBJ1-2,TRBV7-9,ASSFLPVERNYGYT
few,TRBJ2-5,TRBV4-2,ASSAGQEQETQY
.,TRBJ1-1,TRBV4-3,ASSRDGEAF
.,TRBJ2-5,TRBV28,ASSLWLGLAVETQY
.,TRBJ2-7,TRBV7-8,ASSRRSPYEQY
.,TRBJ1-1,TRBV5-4,ASSFRGTAF
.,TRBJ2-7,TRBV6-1,ASSEAAGGSSEQY
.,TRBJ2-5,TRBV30,AWSGTVYQETQY
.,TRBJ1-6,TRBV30,AWSSGTGNNSPLH
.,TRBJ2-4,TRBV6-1,ASSVMVKNIQY
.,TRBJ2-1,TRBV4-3,ASAHLTSANNEQF
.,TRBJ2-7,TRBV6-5,ASSPRQGAYEQY
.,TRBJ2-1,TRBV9,ASSVLLLSTSNEQF
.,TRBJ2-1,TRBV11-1,ASSIRTGTEQF
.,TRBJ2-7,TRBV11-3,ASSLVQAEQY
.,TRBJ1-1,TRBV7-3,ASSASGQGTEAF
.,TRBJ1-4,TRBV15,ATSRDRDQGNEKLF
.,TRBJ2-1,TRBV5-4,ASSLGGWNEQF
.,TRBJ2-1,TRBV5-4,ASSLTEDNEQF
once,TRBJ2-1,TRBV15,ATSRETDPSYNEQF
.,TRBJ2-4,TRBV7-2,ASSPPGTSKNIQY
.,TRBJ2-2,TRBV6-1,ASIQRETGELF
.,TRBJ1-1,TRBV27,ASSLRGGSTEAF
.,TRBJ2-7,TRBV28,ASGQGVPAWY
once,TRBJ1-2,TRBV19,ASSERHYFNYGYT
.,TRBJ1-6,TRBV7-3,ASSLGDNSPLH
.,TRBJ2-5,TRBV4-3,ASSQGLGGGTQY
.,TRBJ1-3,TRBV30,AWSTGSGNTIY
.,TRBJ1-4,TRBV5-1,ASSSGRQASEKLF
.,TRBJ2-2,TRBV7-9,ASSPRNTGELF
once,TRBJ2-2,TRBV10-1,ASSDGTDTGELF
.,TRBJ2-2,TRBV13,ASSPKNTGELF
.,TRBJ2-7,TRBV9,ASSVEAGNEQY
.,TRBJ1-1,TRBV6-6,ASSRGMNTEAF
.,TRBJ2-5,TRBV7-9,ASSLDLKQETQY
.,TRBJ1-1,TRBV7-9,ASSSGQGRNTEAF